These T cell receptor beta chains were read from a single sample in a study of blood T cell repertoires in COVID-19. Repertoires were generated with immunoSEQ multiplex PCR, while TCRdb's copy carries only in-frame clones and drops some. The sample consists of 85,000 to 100,000 clones, roughly 80% of them appearing once. Sequencing input: peripheral blood. Every receptor here comes from a human donor in a cohort sampled during active COVID-19. The CDR3 runs from the conserved cysteine through the conserved F or W. The order of the fields is V gene, D gene, J gene, CDR3 DNA, CDR3 protein. A D gene is named only where the DNA matches it firmly.

v_call: TRBV2
d_call: NA
j_call: TRBJ2-7
cdr3_nt: TGTGCCAGCAGGGCGGGACAGTTAGTCTACGAGCAGTACTTC
cdr3_aa: CASRAGQLVYEQYF

v_call: TRBV18
d_call: TRBD1
j_call: TRBJ1-2
cdr3_nt: TGTGCCAGCTCACCGCTTGAGGGACAGGGATTCTATGGCTACACCTTC
cdr3_aa: CASSPLEGQGFYGYTF

v_call: TRBV19
d_call: TRBD1
j_call: TRBJ1-2
cdr3_nt: TGTGCCAGCCTGAGCTGGGGACAGACCAACTATGGCTACACCTTC
cdr3_aa: CASLSWGQTNYGYTF

v_call: TRBV2
d_call: NA
j_call: TRBJ2-5
cdr3_nt: TGTGCCAGCAATAACCAGATACAAGAGACCCAGTACTTC
cdr3_aa: CASNNQIQETQYF

v_call: TRBV5-1
d_call: TRBD1
j_call: TRBJ1-5
cdr3_nt: TGCGCCAGCAGCTGGGGACAGGGGAGGGATCAGCCCCAGCATTTT
cdr3_aa: CASSWGQGRDQPQHF

v_call: TRBV2
d_call: TRBD1
j_call: TRBJ1-5
cdr3_nt: TGTGCCAGCAGGGATACAGGGGGGCAGCCCCAGCATTTT
cdr3_aa: CASRDTGGQPQHF

v_call: TRBV19
d_call: NA
j_call: TRBJ1-1
cdr3_nt: TGTGCCAGTAGTCCCGGCCAGACGAGGACTGAAGCTTTCTTT
cdr3_aa: CASSPGQTRTEAFF

v_call: TRBV6-1
d_call: NA
j_call: TRBJ2-3
cdr3_nt: TGTGCCAGCAGGGAAGGGGGGCCCCACACAGATACGCAGTATTTT
cdr3_aa: CASREGGPHTDTQYF

v_call: TRBV5-1
d_call: TRBD2
j_call: TRBJ2-7
cdr3_nt: TGCGCCAGCAGCTGGGTACTAGCGGGAGCAGCTTCCGACGAGCAGTACTTC
cdr3_aa: CASSWVLAGAASDEQYF

v_call: TRBV7-9
d_call: TRBD1
j_call: TRBJ2-7
cdr3_nt: TGTGCCAGCAGCTTGGACAGGGCCTACGAGCAGTACTTC
cdr3_aa: CASSLDRAYEQYF

v_call: TRBV10-3
d_call: TRBD1
j_call: TRBJ1-4
cdr3_nt: TGTGCCATCAAGGGGGCCGCTAATGAAAAACTGTTTTTT
cdr3_aa: CAIKGAANEKLFF

v_call: TRBV7-3
d_call: TRBD2
j_call: TRBJ2-3
cdr3_nt: TGTGCCAGCAGCTTTGGACTAGCGGGGGTGGTTACGCAGTATTTT
cdr3_aa: CASSFGLAGVVTQYF

v_call: TRBV6-5
d_call: TRBD1
j_call: TRBJ2-7
cdr3_nt: TGTGCCAGCAGTTTTACAGGGGTTGTCGAGCAGTACTTC
cdr3_aa: CASSFTGVVEQYF

v_call: TRBV15
d_call: TRBD2
j_call: TRBJ2-5
cdr3_nt: TGTGCCACCAGCAGATTTAGCGGGGGAGGTCAAGAGACCCAGTACTTC
cdr3_aa: CATSRFSGGGQETQYF

v_call: TRBV28
d_call: TRBD1
j_call: TRBJ2-7
cdr3_nt: TGTGCCAGCCAGGGGGAAACCGGGAAAAGATGGGACGAGCAGTACTTC
cdr3_aa: CASQGETGKRWDEQYF

v_call: TRBV15
d_call: NA
j_call: TRBJ1-2
cdr3_nt: TGTGCCACCAGCAGAGGACAGGACAGTCTTAACTATGGCTACACCTTC
cdr3_aa: CATSRGQDSLNYGYTF